These 27 T cell receptor beta chains originate from one sample sequenced in a study of T cells after yellow fever vaccination. TCRdb passed the 5' RACE reads through MiXCR, listing each CDR3 protein once. There are around 250,000 distinct CDR3 sequences in the sample; 6.9% occur only once, and over 0.65% lies in the top ten. Sequences were derived from CD4+ T cells sorted from PBMCs, sampled 15 days after the yellow fever booster vaccination. All receptors come from a man under 40 who received the YFV17D yellow fever vaccine.

This clonotype has only a few counts. The CDR3 nucleotides read TGCGCCAGCAGCAACAGACTAGCGGGAGACCCTGAGCAGTTCTTC. Translation: CASSNRLAGDPEQFF. This sequence joins TRBV5-1 and TRBJ2-1; TRBD2 agrees at 12 bases. The germline V gene encodes CDR1 SGHRS and CDR2 YFSETQ. There are 15 residues in the CDR3. V lost 4 bases to trimming and J lost 9 bases; unmatched junction nucleotides: 8.

This clonotype has a single count. This chain connects TRBV4-2 to TRBJ2-1; 13 nucleotides line up with TRBD2. CDR1 LGHNA and CDR2 YNFKEQ come from the germline V gene. The trim removed 4 bases at V and 9 bases at J, leaving 6 bases unmatched. This CDR3 has 15 residues. CDR3 sequence reads: CASSPRTSGSGEQFF. The CDR3 DNA is TGTGCCAGCAGCCCTCGGACTAGCGGGAGTGGTGAGCAGTTCTTC.

The chain carries TRBV11-2 and TRBJ2-3; no firm D call. The V end lost 3 bases, the J end lost 4 bases, and 20 bases lay between the germline ends. Germline CDR1 is SGHAT and CDR2 is FQNNGV. The CDR3 runs to 17 residues. CDR3 sequence reads: CASSLIGLALVADTQYF. CDR3 DNA sequence: TGTGCCAGCAGCTTGATTGGGTTAGCTCTCGTTGCAGATACGCAGTATTTT.

At least ten counts were recorded for this clonotype. The chain links TRBV27 to TRBJ2-7; possible D gene TRBD2, 6 bases. Trimming removed 3 bases at V and 8 bases at J, with 11 bases between. Germline V gene lookup returns CDR1 MNHEY and CDR2 SMNVEV (reference sequence). The CDR3 has 12 amino acids. CDR3 nucleotides: TGTGCCAGCAGTTTGGGAGGAAGGCAGCAGTACTTC. Its translation is CASSLGGRQQYF.

This clonotype was observed a few times. The chain joins TRBV23-1 to TRBJ2-2; 13 bases fit TRBD2. TRBV23-1 qualifies as an ORF whose function is uncertain. The CDR3 totals 21 residues. With 8 bases clipped from V and 5 bases from J, the junction kept 23 bases outside the gene matches. CDR3 loop: CASVIVPRVRTSGSRTGELFF. The DNA of the CDR3 is TGCGCCAGCGTCATAGTCCCAAGGGTACGGACTAGCGGGAGTCGGACCGGGGAGCTGTTTTTT.

This clonotype was seen a few times. J is TRBJ1-2 and V is TRBV18; tentative D call: TRBD1 (6 bases). V shed 2 bases and J shed 8 bases, with 24 bases lying between them. The CDR3 length is 17 residues. CDR1 and CDR2 from the germline V gene are KGHSH and LQKENI. This CDR3 is CASSPNSGDLGYDGYTF. CDR3 DNA: TGTGCCAGCTCACCAAACTCAGGGGATCTTGGATATGACGGCTACACCTTC. Full variable domain (outside the CDR3, taken from reference TRBV18 and TRBJ1-2): NAGVMQNPRHLVRRRGQEARLRCSPMKGHSHVYWYRQLPEEGLKFMVYLQKENIIDESGMPKERFSAEFPKEGPSILRIQQVVRGDSAAYFCASSPNSGDLGYDGYTFGSGTRLTVV.

This clonotype was counted a few times. This rearrangement joins TRBV4-2 to TRBJ2-2; D might be TRBD2 (5 bases). The germline CDR1 and CDR2 sequences are LGHNA and YNFKEQ. The CDR3 loop spans 15 amino acids. Trimming took 1 base from V and 2 from J, leaving 8 bases between them. This CDR3 reads CASSQVGVNTGELFF. The CDR3 region has the DNA TGTGCCAGCAGCCAAGTCGGGGTTAACACCGGGGAGCTGTTTTTT.

Only a few counts were recorded for this clonotype. The chain is built from TRBV23-1 and TRBJ2-2, with TRBD2 matching over 13 bases. TRBV23-1 is designated an ORF whose function remains uncertain. The CDR3 totals 17 residues. The J segment lost 5 bases and the V segment lost 2 bases, leaving 5 bases of the junction unmatched. The CDR3 sequence is CASSQPRTSGRTGELFF. CDR3 sequence (DNA): TGCGCCAGCAGTCAACCGCGGACTAGCGGGAGAACCGGGGAGCTGTTTTTT.

This clonotype was recorded at least ten times. This sequence joins TRBV4-3 and TRBJ2-7; 7 nucleotides agree with TRBD1. The CDR3 is 18 amino acids. With V trimmed by 0 bases and J by 3 bases, 14 bases remained unmatched. In germline, CDR1 is LGHNA, CDR2 YSLEER. The CDR3 nucleotides are TGCGCCAGCAGCCAAGATTCCCCCAGGGACAGCTTCTTCTACGAGCAGTACTTC. Protein sequence: CASSQDSPRDSFFYEQYF.

The gene calls are TRBV3-1 and TRBJ2-2, with 8 positions matching TRBD1. The CDR3 is 15 amino acids. J lost 1 base, V lost 7 bases, and 5 bases had no gene match. Germline V lookup: CDR1 LGHDT, CDR2 YNNKEL (reference sequence). As DNA, the CDR3 is TGTGCCAGCACCTTAGGGACAGGGAACACCGGGGAGCTGTTTTTT. Residues: CASTLGTGNTGELFF.

This clonotype was counted many times. The gene calls are TRBV30 and TRBJ2-7, with a tentative D call TRBD1 (7 bases). Trimming took 4 bases from V and 0 from J, leaving 13 bases between them. CDR3 length: 14 amino acids. CDR1 and CDR2 (germline): GTSNPN, SVGIG (reference sequence). The chain's CDR3 is CAWKRAGGSYEQYF. Written as DNA, the CDR3 is TGTGCCTGGAAGCGGGCAGGGGGCTCCTACGAGCAGTACTTC.

This clonotype was seen a handful of times. V usage is TRBV3-1 and J usage is TRBJ2-7; D call uncertain. The germline gives CDR1 LGHDT, CDR2 YNNKEL (reference sequence). This CDR3 comprises 12 residues. V was clipped by 4 bases and J by 3 bases, with 7 bases between them. CDR3 in amino acids: CASSPSYYEQYF. The CDR3 region has the DNA TGTGCCAGCAGCCCCTCATACTACGAGCAGTACTTC.

This clonotype was counted only a few times. This chain uses TRBV7-2 with TRBJ2-1; no clear D. This CDR3 contains 13 residues. The V and J ends lost 5 bases and 9 bases respectively, with 14 bases between them. Germline values: CDR1 SGHTA, CDR2 FQGNSA. The CDR3, as DNA: TGTGCCAGCAGCCAAGGCCCTAAAGGTGAGCAGTTCTTC. Amino acid sequence: CASSQGPKGEQFF.

DNA of the CDR3: TGCGCCAGCAGATTGCGGGAGCAAGAGACCCAGTACTTC. Its protein product is CASRLREQETQYF. The gene calls are TRBV5-1 and TRBJ2-5; 7 nucleotides match TRBD2. CDR3 length equals 13 residues. The germline V gene has CDR1 SGHRS and CDR2 YFSETQ. V was clipped by 5 bases and J by 2 bases; unmatched bases: 3.

The rearrangement links TRBV20-1 to TRBJ1-2; a weak D match, TRBD1 (5 bases). The germline CDR1 and CDR2 sequences are DFQATT and SNEGSKA (reference sequence). Trimming left V 6 bases short and J 3 bases short, with 20 bases between. This CDR3 contains 15 residues. CDR3 DNA: TGCAGTGCCGACGGGAAGGCCCCGGGGGACTATGGCTACACCTTC. It encodes CSADGKAPGDYGYTF.

This clonotype has a count of ten or more. The chain joins TRBV9 to TRBJ2-5; possibly TRBD2 for D (7 bases). CDR3 size: 15 residues. Germline CDR1 SGDLS, CDR2 YYNGEE. V lost 4 bases to trimming and J lost 4 bases, with 17 bases between them. This CDR3 reads CASSSGDKRGETQYF. As DNA, the CDR3 is TGTGCCAGCAGCTCTGGGGACAAGCGGGGAGAGACCCAGTACTTC.

The V and J genes are TRBV10-3 and TRBJ2-3, with D hard to call. The CDR3 loop spans 15 amino acids. Trimming pared 3 bases from V and 0 bases from J, leaving 10 bases between. CDR1 and CDR2 (germline): ENHRY, SYGVKD. The CDR3 is CAISEGPASTDTQYF. The CDR3 DNA sequence: TGTGCCATCAGTGAAGGGCCGGCGAGCACAGATACGCAGTATTTT.

This clonotype showed up many times. This sequence joins TRBV12-5 and TRBJ2-2; TRBD1 aligns across 7 bases. V shed 1 base and J 2 bases; nucleotides not matched to a gene: 7. This CDR3 region has 17 residues. Germline values: CDR1 LGHNT, CDR2 FRNRAP. The CDR3 loop reads CASGLEQDRLNTGELFF. In DNA form, the CDR3 reads TGTGCTAGTGGTTTGGAACAGGACAGGCTAAACACCGGGGAGCTGTTTTTT.

This clonotype was seen only a few times. The rearrangement uses TRBV20-1 and TRBJ1-2; TRBD1 matches at 7 bases. Looked up from germline, CDR1 is DFQATT and CDR2 is SNEGSKA (reference sequence). The CDR3 covers 13 residues. The V and J ends lost 4 bases and 5 bases, in that order; junction bases with no gene match: 7. The CDR3 is CSATTGTAYGYTF. CDR3 nucleotide sequence: TGCAGTGCTACGACCGGGACAGCGTATGGCTACACCTTC.

This chain links TRBV7-9 with TRBJ2-1, with 8 bases matching TRBD2. Germline V gene lookup returns CDR1 SEHNR and CDR2 FQNEAQ (reference sequence). Trimming removed 6 bases from V and 5 bases from J; junction bases left unmatched: 12. This CDR3 comprises 16 residues. In nucleotides, the CDR3 is TGTGCCAGCAGGGCACGGCAGCGGGAGTCCGACAATGAGCAGTTCTTC. Encoded protein: CASRARQRESDNEQFF.

The table lists this clonotype with a few counts. This sequence joins TRBV3-1 and TRBJ2-5; 10 positions match TRBD1. Germline lookup yields CDR1 LGHDT and CDR2 YNNKEL (reference sequence). V dropped 5 bases and J dropped 5; count of bases not matched to a gene: 8. The length of the CDR3 is 15 residues. The CDR3, as DNA: TGTGCCAGCAGCGACGGGACAGGGGCCCTGGAGACCCAGTACTTC. Protein product: CASSDGTGALETQYF.

This clonotype was observed many times. The rearrangement uses TRBV20-1 and TRBJ2-1; 10 bases map to TRBD2. The CDR3 is made up of 14 amino acids. Germline values: CDR1 DFQATT, CDR2 SNEGSKA (reference sequence). V gave up 6 bases and J gave up 7 bases; unmatched junction bases: 9. The CDR3 region is CSASRASGRNEQFF. CDR3 DNA: TGCAGTGCATCTAGGGCTAGCGGGAGAAATGAGCAGTTCTTC.

This sequence joins TRBV5-1 and TRBJ2-4, with TRBD2 identical over 8 bases. Germline-derived CDR1 and CDR2 are SGHRS and YFSETQ. The CDR3 totals 16 residues. V lost 0 bases to trimming and J lost 6 bases; unmatched junction nucleotides: 8. CDR3 sequence: CASSLEAGDRGNIQYF. The CDR3 DNA follows: TGCGCCAGCAGCTTGGAAGCGGGAGATCGAGGAAACATTCAGTACTTC.

There are a few counts of this clonotype. The chain recombines TRBV10-3 with TRBJ1-4; no clear D gene. This CDR3 has 12 amino acids. V was cut by 5 bases and J by 8 bases, with 9 bases left in between. Germline values: CDR1 ENHRY, CDR2 SYGVKD. CDR3 amino acids: CAISTQAEKLFF. CDR3 DNA sequence: TGTGCCATCAGTACCCAGGCCGAAAAACTGTTTTTT.

The chain couples TRBV7-2 to TRBJ2-1; weak D call: TRBD1 (5 bases). Trimming took off 1 base at V and 6 bases at J, with 10 bases between the two ends. This CDR3 has 14 amino acids. Germline lookup yields CDR1 SGHTA and CDR2 FQGNSA. DNA for the CDR3: TGTGCCAGCAGCTTAGTGCAGGGAAGCAATGAGCAGTTCTTC. Translating gives CASSLVQGSNEQFF.

This clonotype was seen ten or more times. This chain links TRBV6-1 with TRBJ2-2; D may be TRBD2 (5 bases). V lost 4 bases, J lost 5 bases, and 17 bases lay in between. CDR1 is MNHNS and CDR2 is SASEGT in the germline V gene. This CDR3 spans 16 amino acids. CDR3 sequence (DNA): TGTGCCAGCAGTGGCGAGGCAGCGGCGAGGACCGGGGAGCTGTTTTTT. It translates to CASSGEAAARTGELFF.

In this sample, this clonotype turned up a few times. The chain combines TRBV20-1 with TRBJ1-3, with TRBD1 matching over 10 bases. Trimming took 5 bases from V and 4 from J; bases not matched to a gene: 8. The CDR3 runs to 15 residues. CDR1 is DFQATT, CDR2 SNEGSKA, per germline (reference sequence). The CDR3 DNA follows: TGCAGTGCTGGCCGACAGGGGGCTTCCGGAAACACCATATATTTT. As protein: CSAGRQGASGNTIYF.